This T cell receptor beta chain was sequenced during a study of T cells in Graves' hyperthyroidism and ophthalmopathy. Study-level points and caveats: Blood samples included most of the expanded thyroid clonotypes exceeding 0.001.

The J segment lost 0 bases and the V segment lost 2 bases, leaving 6 bases of the junction unmatched. The germline gives CDR1 MNHNS, CDR2 SASEGT. The CDR3 loop spans 16 amino acids. RNA transcripts served as the template for amplifying TCR beta CDR3 regions. First-round RT-PCR targeting the TCR CDR3 was performed with the HTBI primer set. MiXCR, applied by TCRdb to the multiplex PCR reads, yields one record per CDR3 protein. This table holds about 700,000 distinct CDR3 sequences, around 15% found once. The sample holds many counts of this clonotype. No antigen is known for it. The source of the PBMCs was approximately 9.5 ml of fresh peripheral blood.

The sequence came from a woman between 18 and 29 years old with Graves' hyperthyroidism. The sequenced sample was blood. The rearrangement links TRBV6-1 to TRBJ2-7, with TRBD1 matching over 8 bases. This CDR3 is CASSEPGQVTSYEQYF. The DNA for the CDR3 is TGTGCCAGCAGTGAACCGGGACAGGTGACCTCCTACGAGCAGTACTTC.